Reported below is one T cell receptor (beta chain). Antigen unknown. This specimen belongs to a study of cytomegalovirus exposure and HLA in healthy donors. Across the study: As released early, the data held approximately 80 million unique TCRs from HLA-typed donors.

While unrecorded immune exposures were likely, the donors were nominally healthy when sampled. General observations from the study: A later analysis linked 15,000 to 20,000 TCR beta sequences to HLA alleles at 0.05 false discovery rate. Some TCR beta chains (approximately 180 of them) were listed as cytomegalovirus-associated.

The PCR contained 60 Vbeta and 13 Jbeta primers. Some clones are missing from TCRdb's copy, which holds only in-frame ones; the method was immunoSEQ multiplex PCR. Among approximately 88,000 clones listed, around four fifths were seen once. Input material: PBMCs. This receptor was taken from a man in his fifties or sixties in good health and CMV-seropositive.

The CDR3 sequence is CASSTNRASGNTIYF. Written as DNA, the CDR3 is TGTGCCAGCTCAACAAACAGGGCCTCTGGAAACACCATATATTTT. The V and J genes are TRBV18 and TRBJ1-3; D possibly corresponds to TRBD1 (6 bases). Germline V gene data show CDR1 as KGHSH and CDR2 as LQKENI. Deletions cut 5 bases from V and 0 bases from J, with 11 bases between. CDR3 size: 15 residues.